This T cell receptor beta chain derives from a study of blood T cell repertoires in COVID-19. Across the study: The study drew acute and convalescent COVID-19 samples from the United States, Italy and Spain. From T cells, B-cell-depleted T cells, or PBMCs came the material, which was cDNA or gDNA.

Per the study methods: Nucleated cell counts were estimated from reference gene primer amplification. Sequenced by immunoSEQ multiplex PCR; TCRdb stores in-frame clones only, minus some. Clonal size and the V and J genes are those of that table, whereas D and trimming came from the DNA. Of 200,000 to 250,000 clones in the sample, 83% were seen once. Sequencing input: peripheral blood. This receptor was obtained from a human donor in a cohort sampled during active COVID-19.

CDR3 bases: TGTGCCAGCAGCCTGCGAGGGACAGGGAAGGATGAGCAGTTCTTC. Protein product: CASSLRGTGKDEQFF. The V gene is TRBV11-3, the J gene TRBJ2-1; 9 bases match TRBD1. Germline values: CDR1 SGHNT, CDR2 YENEEA. V was pared by 5 bases and J by 8 bases, with 10 bases of the junction left unmatched. CDR3 size: 15 residues. Combining the CDR3 with reference TRBV11-3 and TRBJ2-1 gives the whole variable domain EAGVVQSPRYKIIEKKQPVAFWCNPISGHNTLYWYLQNLGQGPELLIRYENEEAVDDSQLPKDRFSAERLKGVDSTLKIQPAELGDSAVYLCASSLRGTGKDEQFFGPGTRLTVL.